The 18 T cell receptor beta chains in this list originate from one sample, sequenced in a study of radiotherapy plus CTLA-4 blockade in lung cancer. Some clones are missing from TCRdb's copy, which holds only in-frame ones; the method was immunoSEQ multiplex PCR. The sample lists 50,000 or so clones; around four fifths were seen once. This material consisted of peripheral blood, taken from a patient treated with radiotherapy plus ipilimumab. The origin of the receptors is a human donor with non-small cell lung cancer who had a partial response to radiotherapy plus ipilimumab.

The chain couples TRBV11-3 to TRBJ2-3; D perhaps matches TRBD1 (6 bases). The ends were cut back, 4 bases at V and 4 bases at J, with 9 bases in the middle. The CDR3 has 13 residues. The germline CDR1 and CDR2 sequences are SGHNT and YENEEA. CDR3 region: CASSSPGADTQYF. CDR3 DNA sequence: TGTGCCAGCAGCTCGCCAGGGGCAGATACGCAGTATTTT.

This chain uses TRBV6-1 with TRBJ1-5; D is possibly TRBD1 (6 bases). The CDR3 is 14 amino acids. Germline values: CDR1 MNHNS, CDR2 SASEGT. V shed 6 bases and J shed 7 bases, with 16 bases lying between them. CDR3 amino acids: CASRGGGIRQPQHF. For the CDR3, the DNA is TGTGCCAGCAGAGGGGGGGGGATTCGACAGCCCCAGCATTTT.

This sequence joins TRBV14 and TRBJ2-5, with a possible D match to TRBD2 (6 bases). Germline V gene data show CDR1 as SGHDN and CDR2 as FVKESK. This CDR3 has 15 residues. Between the trimmed V and J ends, which lost 4 bases and 0 bases, there was a span of 12 bases. This CDR3 is CASSRGLRYQETQYF. The DNA of the CDR3 is TGTGCCAGCAGCCGCGGACTAAGGTACCAAGAGACCCAGTACTTC.

This clone came up a few times. The chain combines TRBV5-5 with TRBJ2-5; a weak D match, TRBD1 (6 bases). V was shortened by 2 bases and J by 0 bases, with 11 bases between the two germline ends. CDR1 is SGHKS and CDR2 is YYEKEE in the germline V gene (reference sequence). CDR3 size: 15 residues. In DNA, the CDR3 is TGTGCCAGCAGCTTAACAGGGCTGAACCAAGAGACCCAGTACTTC. Translating gives CASSLTGLNQETQYF.

This clone was found once. This sequence joins TRBV11-3 and TRBJ2-5; 8 bases fit TRBD2. The CDR3 runs 14 residues. V dropped 5 bases and J dropped 2; count of bases not matched to a gene: 4. Germline V gene lookup returns CDR1 SGHNT and CDR2 YENEEA. The CDR3 nucleotides read TGTGCCAGCAGCACAGGACTAGCTCAAGAGACCCAGTACTTC. Translated, it gives CASSTGLAQETQYF.

This sequence joins TRBV4-1 and TRBJ2-1, with 7 nucleotides matching TRBD1. The CDR3 has 15 residues. The junction had 6 bases not matched to a gene; V was cut back by 0 bases and J by 7 bases. CDR1 and CDR2 from the germline V gene are MGHRA and YSYEKL. CDR3 DNA: TGCGCCAGCAGCCAAGATAAGGGGGCTGGAAATGAGCAGTTCTTC. It is translated as CASSQDKGAGNEQFF.

The chain employs TRBV19 and TRBJ1-1; 9 nucleotides agree with TRBD1. The germline CDR1 and CDR2 sequences are LNHDA and SQIVND (reference sequence). The CDR3 loop spans 15 amino acids. V was clipped by 3 bases and J by 2 bases; unmatched bases: 4. The DNA of the CDR3 is TGTGCCAGTAGTATCCGACAGGGGGTTAACACTGAAGCTTTCTTT. It encodes CASSIRQGVNTEAFF.

The CDR3 here is CASSPQSTTDTQYF. The DNA for the CDR3 is TGTGCCAGCAGCCCACAGTCTACCACAGATACGCAGTATTTT. This chain uses TRBV7-2 with TRBJ2-3; D is uncertain. The CDR3 contains 14 residues. V was trimmed by 5 bases and J by 2 bases, leaving 11 bases between them. CDR1 is SGHTA and CDR2 is FQGNSA in the germline V gene.

CDR3 protein: CAWSLGRGGNQPQHF. The CDR3, as DNA: TGTGCCTGGAGTCTTGGCAGGGGAGGCAATCAGCCCCAGCATTTT. The rearrangement links TRBV30 to TRBJ1-5; a weak D match, TRBD1 (6 bases). In germline, CDR1 is GTSNPN, CDR2 SVGIG (reference sequence). The CDR3 totals 15 residues. The V gene lost 2 bases and the J gene lost 2 bases, with 13 bases spanning the gap.

In its sample, this clone was seen once. The rearrangement joins TRBV6-4 to TRBJ1-4; no clear D gene. The CDR3 is 15 amino acids. The V end lost 5 bases, the J end lost 2 bases, and 12 bases lay between the germline ends. Germline CDR1 and CDR2: MRHNA and SNTAGT. CDR3 protein: CASSQSLGTNEKLFF. The CDR3, as DNA: TGTGCCAGCAGTCAGTCCTTGGGCACTAATGAAAAACTGTTTTTT.

This rearrangement joins TRBV6-1 to TRBJ2-7; D not certain. With 6 bases removed from V and 2 bases from J, the gap between germline ends came to 14 bases. The V gene's germline CDR1 is MNHNS and CDR2 SASEGT. CDR3 length: 14 residues. The CDR3 DNA is TGTGCCAGCAGGCAGGAATTAAAAACCTACGAGCAGTACTTC. This encodes CASRQELKTYEQYF.

This clone was seen a single time. The V and J genes are TRBV5-6 and TRBJ2-5, with TRBD1 as a possible D gene (6 bases). The V end was cut by 4 bases, the J end by 1 base, with 17 bases between. The length of the CDR3 is 16 residues. CDR1 is SGHDT and CDR2 is YYEEEE in the germline V gene. The CDR3 loop reads CASSVYRAEAQETQYF. CDR3 nucleotide sequence: TGTGCCAGCAGCGTTTACAGGGCTGAGGCCCAAGAGACCCAGTACTTC.

This chain connects TRBV6-5 to TRBJ1-2; D gene ambiguous. V was pared by 2 bases and J by 2 bases, with 9 bases between. Germline V gene data show CDR1 as MNHEY and CDR2 as SVGAGI. The CDR3 extends over 14 amino acids. The CDR3 region is CASSYLDKNYGYTF. The DNA of the CDR3 is TGTGCCAGCAGTTACCTTGACAAGAACTATGGCTACACCTTC.

The V gene is TRBV4-1, the J gene TRBJ2-3, with a weak D call TRBD2 (6 bases). The CDR3 spans 15 residues. From germline, CDR1 is MGHRA and CDR2 YSYEKL. Between the trimmed V and J ends, which lost 4 bases and 1 base, there was a span of 12 bases. The DNA of the CDR3 is TGCGCCAGCAGCCGAGACCCGGGGGGCACAGATACGCAGTATTTT. Residues: CASSRDPGGTDTQYF.

This chain connects TRBV13 to TRBJ2-7; no reliable D call. The CDR3 sequence is 15 residues long. Trimming pared 5 bases from V and 0 bases from J, leaving 14 bases between. The germline CDR1 and CDR2 sequences are PRHDT and FYEKMQ (reference sequence). The CDR3 protein is CASSPGQASSYEQYF. In nucleotides, the CDR3 is TGTGCCAGCAGCCCCGGTCAGGCGAGCTCCTACGAGCAGTACTTC.

V gene TRBV7-8 combines with J gene TRBJ2-2; TRBD1 might be the D (6 bases). The germline CDR1 and CDR2 sequences are SGHVS and FQNEAQ. V lost 5 bases, J lost 7 bases, and 20 bases lay in between. The CDR3 length is 16 residues. In DNA form, the CDR3 reads TGTGCCAGCAGCAGCCGACAGGTGGATGCAAACGGGGAGCTGTTTTTT. Its protein product is CASSSRQVDANGELFF.

The rearrangement joins TRBV27 to TRBJ2-7; D is uncertain. The germline V and J ends were trimmed by 3 bases and 3 bases, with 9 bases remaining between them. This CDR3 contains 13 residues. CDR1 is MNHEY, CDR2 SMNVEV, per germline (reference sequence). The CDR3 region is CASSLKVDYEQYF. CDR3 nucleotide sequence: TGTGCCAGCAGTTTGAAAGTAGACTACGAGCAGTACTTC.

Worth noting for this clone: Other DNA sequences in the same sample also yield this CDR3. The V gene is TRBV28, the J gene TRBJ1-4, with TRBD1 matching over 7 bases. V dropped 4 bases and J dropped 8; count of bases not matched to a gene: 4. The CDR3 spans 13 residues. Per germline, CDR1 MDHEN and CDR2 SYDVKM. CDR3 loop: CASSYSRGEKLFF. The CDR3 nucleotides are TGTGCCAGCAGTTACAGCAGGGGGGAAAAACTGTTTTTT.